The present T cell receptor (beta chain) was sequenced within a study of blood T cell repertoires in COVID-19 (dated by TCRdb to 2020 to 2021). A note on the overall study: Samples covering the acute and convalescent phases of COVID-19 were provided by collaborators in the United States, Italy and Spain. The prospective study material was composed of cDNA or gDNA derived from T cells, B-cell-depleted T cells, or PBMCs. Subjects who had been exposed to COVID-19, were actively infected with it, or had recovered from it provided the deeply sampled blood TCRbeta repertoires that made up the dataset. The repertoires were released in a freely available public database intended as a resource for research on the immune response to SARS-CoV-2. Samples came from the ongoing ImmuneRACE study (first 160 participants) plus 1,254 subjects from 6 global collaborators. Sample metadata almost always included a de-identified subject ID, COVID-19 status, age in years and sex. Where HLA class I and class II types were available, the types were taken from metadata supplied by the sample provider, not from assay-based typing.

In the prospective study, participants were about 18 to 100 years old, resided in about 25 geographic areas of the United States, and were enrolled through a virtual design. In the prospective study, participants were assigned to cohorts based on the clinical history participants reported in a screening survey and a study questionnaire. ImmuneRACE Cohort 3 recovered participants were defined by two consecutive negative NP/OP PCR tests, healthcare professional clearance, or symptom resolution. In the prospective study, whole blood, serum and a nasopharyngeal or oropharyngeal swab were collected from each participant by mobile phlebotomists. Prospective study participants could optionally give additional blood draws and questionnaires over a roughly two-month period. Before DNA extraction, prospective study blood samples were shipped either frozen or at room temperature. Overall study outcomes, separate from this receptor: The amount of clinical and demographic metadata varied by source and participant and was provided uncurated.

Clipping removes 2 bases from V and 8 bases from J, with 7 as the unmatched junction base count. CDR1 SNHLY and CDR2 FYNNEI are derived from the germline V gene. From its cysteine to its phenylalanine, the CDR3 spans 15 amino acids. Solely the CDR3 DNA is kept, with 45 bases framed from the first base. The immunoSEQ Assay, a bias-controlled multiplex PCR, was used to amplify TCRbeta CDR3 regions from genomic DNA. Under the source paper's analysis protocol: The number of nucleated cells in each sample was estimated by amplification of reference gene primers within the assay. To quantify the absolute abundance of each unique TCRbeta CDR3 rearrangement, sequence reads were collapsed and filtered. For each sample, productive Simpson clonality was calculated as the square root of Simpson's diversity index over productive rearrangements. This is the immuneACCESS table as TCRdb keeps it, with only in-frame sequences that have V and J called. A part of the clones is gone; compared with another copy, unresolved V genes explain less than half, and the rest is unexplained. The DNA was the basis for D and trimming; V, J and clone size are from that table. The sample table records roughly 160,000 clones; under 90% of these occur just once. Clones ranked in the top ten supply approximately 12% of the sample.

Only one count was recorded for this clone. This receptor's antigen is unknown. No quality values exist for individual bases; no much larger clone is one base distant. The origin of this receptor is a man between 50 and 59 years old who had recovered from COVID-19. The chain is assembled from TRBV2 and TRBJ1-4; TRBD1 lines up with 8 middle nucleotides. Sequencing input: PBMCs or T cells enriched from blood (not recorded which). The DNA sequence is TGTGCCAGCAGTGAAAATCAGGGGGCATACGAAAAACTGTTTTTT. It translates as CASSENQGAYEKLFF.